The entry below gives a single T cell receptor (beta chain) sequence along with its context. Repertoires were generated with immunoSEQ multiplex PCR, while TCRdb's copy carries only in-frame clones and drops some. The table has 150,000 to 200,000 clones, roughly 93% seen once. The sample comes from a study of T cell responses to AZD1222 COVID-19 vaccine. The receptor comes from an adult in good health. The sequences come from peripheral blood, collected on day 0 of AZD1222 vaccination.

CDR3 in amino acids: CASSFAGGNYEQYF. The DNA of the CDR3 is TGTGCCAGCAGCTTTGCGGGAGGGAACTACGAGCAGTACTTC. The chain combines TRBV5-4 with TRBJ2-7; TRBD2 matches at 9 bases. V gave up 2 bases and J gave up 3 bases; unmatched junction bases: 3. Germline V CDR1 and CDR2: SGHNT, YYREEE (reference sequence). The CDR3 consists of 14 residues. Supplemented by reference TRBV5-4 and TRBJ2-7, the full variable domain reads ETGVTQSPTHLIKTRGQQVTLRCSSQSGHNTVSWYQQALGQGPQFIFQYYREEENGRGNFPPRFSGLQFPNYSSELNVNALELDDSALYLCASSFAGGNYEQYFGPGTRLTVT.